This T cell receptor beta chain was recorded in a study of shared clonotypes between healthy human individuals. Deep-level assay runs were performed. Clones were read by immunoSEQ multiplex PCR, and TCRdb kept only the in-frame ones, dropping some. This sample yields 2,500,000 or so clones, of which 80% to 95% are seen a single time; 0.3% to 0.4% belongs to the top ten. Adult Caucasians living in Nashville, Tennessee made up all of the donors. The ends were cut back, 6 bases at V and 0 bases at J, with 15 bases in the middle. Germline loops: CDR1 SGDLS, CDR2 YYNGEE. The CDR3 runs 15 residues. This chain connects TRBV9 to TRBJ1-1, with D possibly matching TRBD1 (5 bases). The sequencing sample was made of naive CD4+ T cells from PBMCs. Subset here: CD45RA+ positively selected. The receptor was derived from a man aged 18 to 29 in good health. Some clones in this sample may be carry-over from other donors' samples. DNA for the CDR3: TGTGCCAGCAATATGGACGGACACATGAACACTGAAGCTTTCTTT. Encoded protein: CASNMDGHMNTEAFF.